The clone carrying this T cell receptor (beta chain) has a single count. What it recognizes is unknown. The sample is drawn from a study of cytomegalovirus exposure and HLA in healthy donors. Broader study findings: Data from an earlier analysis indicated that most TCR beta V segments were productive either about 87% or about 30% of the time. In vitro experiments confirmed that a few CMV-associated chains were specific for CMV antigens.

Per germline, CDR1 SGHDT and CDR2 YYEEEE. The CDR3 has 14 residues. V was trimmed by 2 bases and J by 0 bases, leaving 6 bases between them. Researchers ran the PCR with 60 Vbeta and 13 Jbeta primers. Sequencing was performed with immunoSEQ multiplex PCR; in TCRdb, only in-frame clones are kept and a portion is missing. There are 150,000 to 200,000 clones in the sample; more than 60% occur only once, and around 7.7% lies in the top ten. The source material was PBMCs. The TCR sequence derives from a woman aged 40-49 years in good health and CMV-seropositive. V usage is TRBV5-6 and J usage is TRBJ1-5; no firm D call. The CDR3 loop reads CASSLSYSNQPQHF. CDR3 sequence (DNA): TGTGCCAGCAGCTTATCGTATAGCAATCAGCCCCAGCATTTT.